The sequence of this T cell receptor beta chain was determined in a study of radiation and T cells in renal cell carcinoma. This clone has just a few counts. What it recognizes is unknown. Study-wide results and limits: Irradiated tumors had higher TCR clonality than control tumors.

The CDR3 is made up of 12 amino acids. Between the trimmed V and J ends, which lost 11 bases and 0 bases, there was a span of 10 bases. Germline CDR1 is LNHDA and CDR2 is SQIVND (reference sequence). Measured with immunoSEQ multiplex PCR; TCRdb has only the in-frame clones, and not every one. The table has fewer than 25,000 clones, around half seen once; the top ten hold about 22%. Documented treatment: treatment-naive control, cytoreductive nephrectomy. Here the sequenced sample was tumor tissue, taken from a patient whose treatment was nephrectomy without radiotherapy. V and J are TRBV19 and TRBJ1-1; tentative D call: TRBD1 (5 bases). The receptor was isolated from a human donor with renal cell carcinoma. The CDR3 protein is CASRGVNTEAFF. CDR3 nucleotide sequence: TGTGCCTCAAGGGGAGTGAACACTGAAGCTTTCTTT.